Below, 30 T cell receptor beta chains from the same sample are listed, as sequenced in a study of CXCR3-negative and CXCR3-positive naive CD8 T cells. All TRB cDNA libraries came from 5' RACE performed with UMI labels. TCRdb processed the 5' RACE reads again and assigns one entry to each CDR3 protein, with no DNA. The specimen's table records over 100,000 distinct CDR3 sequences. Material for sequencing was naive CXCR3- CD8+ T cells from blood. The subset was: CD45RO-CCR7+CD27+CD95- naive CD8+ T cells lacking CXCR3 (TNR3-). These receptors all stem from a human donor in good health. Some clones in this sample may be carry-over from other donors' samples.

The chain joins TRBV6-2 or TRBV6-3 to TRBJ2-1; the D gene TCRdb calls, TRBD1, cannot be checked with no DNA. The CDR3 runs 14 residues. CDR1 MNHEY and CDR2 SVGEGT come from the germline V gene. CDR3 residues: CASSHRDRGLEQFF.

This rearrangement joins TRBV4-1 to TRBJ2-1. Germline CDR1 reads MGHRA; CDR2 reads YSYEKL. CDR3 length: 16 amino acids. This CDR3 is CASSQDKYTSHNEQFF.

The chain combines TRBV7-2 with TRBJ2-1; lacking DNA, the TRBD2 call made by TCRdb goes unchecked. This CDR3 has 15 residues. Germline CDR1 and CDR2: SGHTA and FQGNSA. CDR3 residues: CASSEGLAGPREQFF.

This chain links TRBV7-9 with TRBJ2-5; TCRdb's D call of TRBD2 is untestable without DNA. The germline V gene has CDR1 SEHNR and CDR2 FQNEAQ (reference sequence). The length of the CDR3 is 15 residues. The chain's CDR3 is CAGGGLRGAKETQYF.

The J gene is TRBJ2-2, the V gene TRBV28. Germline V gene lookup returns CDR1 MDHEN and CDR2 SYDVKM. The CDR3 has 15 amino acids. The CDR3 loop reads CASSLMQGGAGELFF.

The J gene is TRBJ1-5, the V gene TRBV5-1; the D call of TRBD1 rests on TCRdb alone, since no DNA is present to check it. This CDR3 spans 15 amino acids. Germline V gene data show CDR1 as SGHRS and CDR2 as YFSETQ. The CDR3 protein is CASSPVGPGIQPQHF.

The rearrangement joins TRBV10-2 to TRBJ1-3; the TRBD1 assignment by TCRdb is unverifiable without DNA. This CDR3 region has 13 residues. The germline V gene has CDR1 WSHSY and CDR2 SAAADI. CDR3 residues: CASTGDGGNTIYF.

The chain recombines TRBV13 with TRBJ2-7; TCRdb proposes TRBD1, but this gene call is untestable without DNA. The germline CDR1 and CDR2 sequences are PRHDT and FYEKMQ (reference sequence). This CDR3 has 15 amino acids. The CDR3 protein is CASSLDRGLSYEQYF.

The genes are TRBV25-1 and TRBJ2-7; no DNA is available, so the TRBD2 call from TCRdb remains unchecked. Germline V gene lookup returns CDR1 MGHDK and CDR2 SYGVNS. This CDR3 comprises 16 residues. This chain's CDR3 is CASSGNGPVFSYEQYF.

The chain links TRBV7-3 to TRBJ1-1; the D gene TCRdb calls, TRBD1, cannot be checked with no DNA. The CDR3 is 16 residues long. Germline values: CDR1 SGHTA, CDR2 FQGTGA. CDR3 sequence reads: CASSNYQRGESTEAFF.

The gene calls are TRBV14 and TRBJ2-7; TCRdb's D call of TRBD2 is untestable without DNA. Germline CDR1 SGHDN, CDR2 FVKESK. The CDR3 extends over 15 amino acids. The CDR3 is CASSRTGLFVYEQYF.

The chain links TRBV25-1 to TRBJ1-5; the D gene TCRdb calls, TRBD1, cannot be checked with no DNA. This CDR3 spans 13 amino acids. CDR1 and CDR2 (germline): MGHDK, SYGVNS. CDR3: CASSGTGNQPQHF.

The V and J genes are TRBV4-1 and TRBJ2-3; TCRdb's D gene call, TRBD2, goes unchecked for lack of DNA. This CDR3 has 16 residues. Germline CDR1 MGHRA, CDR2 YSYEKL. CDR3 region: CASSQGLTSIADTQYF.

The gene calls are TRBV15 and TRBJ2-2; checking the TCRdb D call of TRBD2 is not possible without DNA. Germline V lookup: CDR1 LNHNV, CDR2 YYDKDF (reference sequence). This CDR3 is 14 amino acids long. The CDR3 sequence: CATTRRDTGGELFF.

The rearrangement links TRBV5-1 to TRBJ2-5. The CDR3 is 14 residues long. Germline V lookup: CDR1 SGHRS, CDR2 YFSETQ. The CDR3 is CASSSPGYQETQYF. Full variable domain (remainder filled in from reference TRBV5-1 and TRBJ2-5): KAGVTQTPRYLIKTRGQQVTLSCSPISGHRSVSWYQQTPGQGLQFLFEYFSETQRNKGNFPGRFSGRQFSNSRSEMNVSTLELGDSALYLCASSSPGYQETQYFGPGTRLLVL.

This chain uses TRBV4-1 with TRBJ2-1; with no DNA, the TCRdb D assignment of TRBD2 cannot be verified. The CDR3 spans 15 residues. Germline V lookup: CDR1 MGHRA, CDR2 YSYEKL. CDR3 amino acids: CASSPGLASYNEQFF.

The chain links TRBV12-3 or TRBV12-4 to TRBJ2-2; TCRdb lists TRBD1, though no DNA is available to test this call. This CDR3 has 13 residues. The CDR3 region is CASRDINTGELFF.

The chain joins TRBV4-1 to TRBJ2-7; TCRdb names TRBD1, which stays unverified in the absence of DNA. The CDR3 length is 14 residues. Germline V gene sequence: CDR1 MGHRA, CDR2 YSYEKL. CDR3 sequence reads: CARGQGRRILEQYF.

The chain joins TRBV12-3 or TRBV12-4 to TRBJ2-7. The CDR3 spans 14 residues. The CDR3 sequence is CASSHARLSYEQYF.

This chain links TRBV7-8 with TRBJ2-7; TCRdb's D call, TRBD1, is unchecked because there is no DNA. Per germline, CDR1 SGHVS and CDR2 FQNEAQ. The CDR3 is 17 amino acids. The CDR3 spells CASSSELTGTNPYEQYF.

The rearrangement joins TRBV3-1 to TRBJ2-1; lacking DNA, the TRBD2 call made by TCRdb goes unchecked. CDR1 is LGHDT, CDR2 YNNKEL, per germline (reference sequence). There are 16 residues in the CDR3. This CDR3 is CASSQEIGLAIYEQFF.

The chain has TRBV29-1 and TRBJ2-3; TCRdb designates TRBD1, a call that cannot be tested without DNA. Germline V lookup: CDR1 SQVTM, CDR2 ANQGSEA. This CDR3 spans 12 amino acids. The CDR3 is CSADRELDTQYF.

This chain connects TRBV20-1 to TRBJ2-7; TCRdb designates TRBD2, a call that cannot be tested without DNA. Germline V gives CDR1 DFQATT, CDR2 SNEGSKA (reference sequence). The CDR3 covers 11 residues. This CDR3 is CSGVGGGEQYF.

The chain links TRBV6-4 to TRBJ2-1; TCRdb's D call, TRBD2, is unchecked because there is no DNA. This CDR3 is 14 amino acids long. Germline V gene data show CDR1 as MRHNA and CDR2 as SNTAGT. CDR3 protein: CASSEGGGNNEKFF.

The J gene is TRBJ2-7, the V gene TRBV23-1; without DNA, the TCRdb call of TRBD1 cannot be checked. TRBV23-1 is an ORF, and what it does is uncertain. This CDR3 is built from 15 residues. The CDR3 sequence: CASRRPGQSSYEQYF.

J is TRBJ2-3 and V is TRBV12-3 or TRBV12-4; TCRdb gives TRBD1 as the D gene, but with no DNA this cannot be confirmed. This CDR3 is built from 17 residues. The CDR3 spells CASSPTGTLNLLDTQYF.

V usage is TRBV4-1 and J usage is TRBJ2-5; TCRdb indicates TRBD1, and absent DNA this call remains unverified. From germline, CDR1 is MGHRA and CDR2 YSYEKL. CDR3 length: 13 residues. CDR3 residues: CASSPRGGENQYF.

The chain carries TRBV15 and TRBJ2-2; the D call from TCRdb, TRBD2, cannot be confirmed without DNA. The germline CDR1 and CDR2 sequences are LNHNV and YYDKDF (reference sequence). The CDR3 totals 16 residues. This chain's CDR3 is CATTLRTRLDTGELFF.

The chain is built from TRBV12-3 or TRBV12-4 and TRBJ1-1; TCRdb's assignment of TRBD1 cannot be checked, as there is no DNA. CDR3 length equals 12 residues. This chain's CDR3 is CASSFGGPEAFF.

This chain uses TRBV27 with TRBJ1-2. The germline V gene encodes CDR1 MNHEY and CDR2 SMNVEV (reference sequence). The CDR3 is 14 residues long. The chain's CDR3 is CASSLFTRGWGYTF.